What follows describes a single TCR beta chain. PCR employed 60 Vbeta and 13 Jbeta primers. This table comes from immunoSEQ multiplex PCR, and its TCRdb copy is limited to in-frame clones, with some not included. The sample comprises some 160,000 clones, 78% of which are singletons, and approximately 3.1% rests with the top ten. Germline CDR1 is SGHTA and CDR2 is FQGNSA. The J segment lost 1 base and the V segment lost 5 bases, leaving 14 bases of the junction unmatched. The CDR3 contains 18 residues. The data were taken from a study of cytomegalovirus exposure and HLA in healthy donors. The sequence was collected from a woman aged 40 to 49 in good health and CMV-seronegative. The sequenced material came from PBMCs. V is TRBV7-2 and J is TRBJ1-3; TRBD1 matches 7 bases. CDR3: CASSPFRWDRASGNTIYF. Written as DNA, the CDR3 is TGTGCCAGCAGCCCTTTTCGGTGGGACAGAGCATCTGGAAACACCATATATTTT.